This is a list of T cell receptor beta chains from one sample in a study of T cells in Graves' hyperthyroidism and ophthalmopathy. TCRdb itself ran the multiplex PCR reads through MiXCR, one entry per CDR3 protein. Of 620,000 or so distinct CDR3 sequences detected, about 14% appear once; the ten largest clones hold around 12%. Specimen: blood. Receptors originate from a woman in her fifties or sixties with Graves' ophthalmopathy. Both conserved end residues are part of each CDR3. The D gene is left open where the match is weak. Size is stated for part of the rows, as once, few or many counts, or as a class when the clone is expanded.

D gene,V gene,J gene,clone size,CDR3 protein,CDR3 DNA
NA,TRBV7-2,TRBJ2-1,NA,CASSRGDVTVEEQFF,TGTGCCAGCAGCCGCGGGGATGTAACGGTGGAAGAGCAGTTCTTC
NA,TRBV28,TRBJ1-4,NA,CATRGGGDEKLFF,TGTGCCACCAGAGGCGGGGGGGATGAAAAACTGTTTTTT
NA,TRBV27,TRBJ2-1,many,CASIALAGQTHNEQFF,TGTGCCAGCATCGCATTAGCGGGACAGACACACAATGAGCAGTTCTTC
NA,TRBV5-1,TRBJ1-5,many,CASSLDGSDQPQHF,TGCGCCAGCAGCTTGGATGGGAGCGATCAGCCCCAGCATTTT
NA,TRBV19,TRBJ1-3,NA,CATAVAGNTIYF,TGTGCCACTGCCGTTGCGGGAAACACCATATATTTT
TRBD2,TRBV5-1,TRBJ2-1,few,CASRRLAGEGEQFF,TGTGCCAGCAGAAGACTAGCGGGAGAGGGTGAGCAGTTCTTC
NA,TRBV19,TRBJ1-4,NA,CASSIQGQMNEKLFF,TGTGCCAGTAGTATCCAAGGACAGATGAATGAAAAACTGTTTTTT
TRBD2,TRBV20-1,TRBJ2-1,many,CSARQGTSGTARQFF,TGCAGTGCTAGGCAAGGGACTAGCGGGACGGCCAGGCAGTTCTTC
NA,TRBV12-3/TRBV12-4,TRBJ2-5,many,CASSFWRQQETQYF,TGTGCCAGCAGTTTCTGGCGGCAACAAGAGACCCAGTACTTC
NA,TRBV2,TRBJ1-5,many,CASSPDGDNQPQHF,TGTGCCAGCAGTCCCGACGGAGACAATCAGCCCCAGCATTTT
NA,TRBV20-1,TRBJ2-1,NA,CSVRRGTCNEQFF,TGCAGTGTTAGAAGGGGTACCTGCAATGAGCAGTTCTTC
TRBD2,TRBV6-2/TRBV6-3,TRBJ2-5,few,CASSTSAVQETQYF,TGTGCCAGCAGTACTAGCGCGGTCCAAGAGACCCAGTACTTC
TRBD1,TRBV6-1,TRBJ1-4,NA,CASSRAGTGNEKLFF,TGTGCCAGCAGTCGGGCCGGGACAGGAAATGAAAAACTGTTTTTT
NA,TRBV20-1,TRBJ2-1,few,CSASQGNEQFF,TGCAGTGCAAGTCAGGGGAATGAGCAGTTCTTC
NA,TRBV20-1,TRBJ2-3,many,CSARDLVARRSTDTQYF,TGCAGTGCTAGAGATCTAGTAGCGCGGAGAAGCACAGATACGCAGTATTTT